The rows below give T cell receptor beta chains drawn from one sample of a study of beta chain features in type 1 diabetes. The protocol was immunoSEQ multiplex PCR, while the TCRdb copy is restricted to in-frame clones and leaves out a portion. Of fewer than 650,000 clones listed, 15% to 19% are singletons. Sequencing was done on a sample of naive CD4+ T cells from blood. These receptors originate from a young man in good health. The CDR3 runs from the conserved cysteine through the conserved F or W. A D gene is named only where the DNA matches it firmly. Only some rows state a clone size, as once, few, many or a class for expanded clones.

J: TRBJ1-4
size: -
D: -
V: TRBV28
CDR3: CASRDGQSSNEKLFF
DNA: TGTGCCAGCAGGGATGGACAGAGTTCTAATGAAAAACTGTTTTTT

J: TRBJ2-7
size: -
D: -
V: TRBV7-2
CDR3: CASSLADPYPRGRSSYEQYF
DNA: TGTGCCAGCAGCTTAGCCGATCCCTACCCCAGGGGACGGAGCTCCTACGAGCAGTACTTC

J: TRBJ1-2
size: -
D: TRBD1
V: TRBV29-1
CDR3: CSVVGQGFGYTF
DNA: TGCAGCGTTGTTGGACAGGGCTTTGGCTACACCTTC

J: TRBJ1-4
size: -
D: TRBD1
V: TRBV6-6
CDR3: CASTDRGGNEKLFF
DNA: TGTGCCAGCACCGACAGGGGGGGTAATGAAAAACTGTTTTTT

J: TRBJ1-1
size: -
D: -
V: TRBV6-5
CDR3: CASSRTNTEAFF
DNA: TGTGCCAGCAGTAGAACAAACACTGAAGCTTTCTTT

J: TRBJ1-2
size: -
D: -
V: TRBV4-1
CDR3: CASSQGGGTNGYTF
DNA: TGCGCCAGCAGCCAAGGAGGGGGTACTAATGGCTACACCTTC

J: TRBJ2-7
size: few
D: TRBD2
V: TRBV10-3
CDR3: CAISGGEKRGYEQYF
DNA: TGTGCCATCAGTGGAGGGGAGAAGCGGGGGTACGAGCAGTACTTC

J: TRBJ1-1
size: -
D: -
V: TRBV6-6
CDR3: CASSRDTLNTEAFF
DNA: TGTGCCAGCAGTAGGGACACACTCAACACTGAAGCTTTCTTT

J: TRBJ2-7
size: -
D: TRBD2
V: TRBV5-1
CDR3: CASSSTGLATDYEQYF
DNA: TGCGCCAGCAGCTCCACGGGACTAGCGACCGACTACGAGCAGTACTTC

J: TRBJ2-2
size: -
D: -
V: TRBV5-4
CDR3: CASSLAALNTGELFF
DNA: TGTGCCAGCAGCTTGGCCGCATTGAACACCGGGGAGCTGTTTTTT

J: TRBJ1-4
size: -
D: TRBD1
V: TRBV7-9
CDR3: CASSLTGGDEKLFF
DNA: TGTGCCAGCAGCTTGACAGGGGGGGATGAAAAACTGTTTTTT

J: TRBJ2-7
size: few
D: -
V: TRBV6-5
CDR3: CASSYRGRDEQYF
DNA: TGTGCCAGCAGTTACCGGGGTCGCGACGAGCAGTACTTC

J: TRBJ1-3
size: -
D: TRBD1
V: TRBV18
CDR3: CASSPRDRRGNTIYF
DNA: TGTGCCAGCTCACCGCGGGACAGAAGGGGAAACACCATATATTTT

J: TRBJ2-1
size: -
D: -
V: TRBV2
CDR3: CASSEVGVHEQFF
DNA: TGTGCCAGCAGTGAGGTTGGGGTCCATGAGCAGTTCTTC

J: TRBJ1-5
size: -
D: -
V: TRBV7-2
CDR3: CASSSPGQPQHF
DNA: TGTGCCAGCAGCTCCCCGGGGCAGCCCCAGCATTTT

J: TRBJ2-3
size: -
D: TRBD1
V: TRBV18
CDR3: CASSPLDRGSDTQYF
DNA: TGTGCCAGCTCACCTCTGGACAGGGGATCTGATACGCAGTATTTT

J: TRBJ1-1
size: -
D: -
V: TRBV18
CDR3: CASSPPGASAFQAFF
DNA: TGTGCCAGCTCACCACCGGGGGCTTCAGCGTTTCAAGCTTTCTTT

J: TRBJ2-2
size: -
D: TRBD2
V: TRBV19
CDR3: CASRTSGATGELFF
DNA: TGTGCCAGCCGAACTAGCGGGGCCACCGGGGAGCTGTTTTTT

J: TRBJ2-5
size: -
D: -
V: TRBV27
CDR3: CASSFTWKAETQYF
DNA: TGTGCCAGCAGTTTTACGTGGAAAGCAGAGACCCAGTACTTC

J: TRBJ1-1
size: -
D: -
V: TRBV6-1
CDR3: CASSDKNMRNTEAFF
DNA: TGTGCCAGCAGTGACAAAAATATGAGAAACACTGAAGCTTTCTTT

J: TRBJ2-2
size: few
D: -
V: TRBV6-5
CDR3: CASVPERNTGELFF
DNA: TGTGCCAGCGTCCCAGAGCGGAACACCGGGGAGCTGTTTTTT

J: TRBJ1-4
size: few
D: -
V: TRBV9
CDR3: CASSVDTANEKLFF
DNA: TGTGCCAGCAGCGTCGACACGGCCAATGAAAAACTGTTTTTT

J: TRBJ2-5
size: -
D: TRBD2
V: TRBV7-7
CDR3: CASSPSWGGGTQYF
DNA: TGTGCTAGCAGCCCCTCCTGGGGGGGTGGGACCCAGTACTTC

J: TRBJ2-1
size: few
D: -
V: TRBV7-3
CDR3: CASSLSHGGPYNEQFF
DNA: TGTGCCAGCAGCTTAAGTCACGGGGGCCCCTACAATGAGCAGTTCTTC

J: TRBJ2-3
size: -
D: TRBD2
V: TRBV5-6
CDR3: CASSRRLAGGGADTQYF
DNA: TGTGCCAGCAGCCGACGACTAGCGGGAGGAGGAGCAGATACGCAGTATTTT

J: TRBJ1-4
size: few
D: -
V: TRBV5-1
CDR3: CASSSSGLTNEKLFF
DNA: TGCGCCAGCAGCTCGTCAGGGTTGACTAATGAAAAACTGTTTTTT

J: TRBJ2-5
size: -
D: -
V: TRBV7-2
CDR3: CASSLARGQETQYF
DNA: TGTGCCAGCAGCTTAGCCCGGGGGCAAGAGACCCAGTACTTC

J: TRBJ1-2
size: -
D: -
V: TRBV6-6
CDR3: CASSYRGTRDNYGYTF
DNA: TGTGCCAGCAGTTACCGAGGGACAAGGGACAACTATGGCTACACCTTC

J: TRBJ1-6
size: -
D: -
V: TRBV28
CDR3: CASSLAANSPLHF
DNA: TGTGCCAGCAGTTTGGCGGCCAATTCACCCCTCCACTTT